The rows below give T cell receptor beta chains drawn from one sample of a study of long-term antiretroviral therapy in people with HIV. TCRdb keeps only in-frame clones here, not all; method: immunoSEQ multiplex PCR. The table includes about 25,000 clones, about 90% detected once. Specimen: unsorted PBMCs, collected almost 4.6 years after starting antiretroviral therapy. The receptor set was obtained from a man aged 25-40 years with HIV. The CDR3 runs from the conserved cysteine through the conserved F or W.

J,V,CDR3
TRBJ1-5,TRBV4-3,CASSHLDRDSNQPQHF
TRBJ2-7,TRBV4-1,CASSQGGGYEQYF
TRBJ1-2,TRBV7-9,CAIEQGGDDGYTF
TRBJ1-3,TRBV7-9,CASAEDRANTIYF
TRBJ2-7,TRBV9,CASSVEPGPRVHEQYF
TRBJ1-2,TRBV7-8,CASSFLGQGELYGYTF
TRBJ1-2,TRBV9,CASSGTDSGYTF
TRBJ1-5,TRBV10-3,CAISEREVQPQHF
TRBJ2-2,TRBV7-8,CASSLARVNTGELFF
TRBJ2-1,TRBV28,CASSAAPGDEQFF
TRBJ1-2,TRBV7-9,CASSLPPGTGLYGYTF
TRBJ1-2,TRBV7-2,CASSYGQGTLVGYTF
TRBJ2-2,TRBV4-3,CASSQVSGTGGELFF
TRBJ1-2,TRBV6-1,CASSESGTGGSGYTF
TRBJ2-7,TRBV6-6,CASSPWDLIYEQYF
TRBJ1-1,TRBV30,CAWSIWTGNTEAFF
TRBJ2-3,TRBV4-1,CASSQGYGDTQYF
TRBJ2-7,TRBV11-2,CASTTAASGDYEQYF
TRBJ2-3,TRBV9,CASSPTNIGQYF
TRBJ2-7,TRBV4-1,CASSQDRTSGYEQYF
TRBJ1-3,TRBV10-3,CAISESSDTIYF
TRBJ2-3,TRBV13,CASSLSDTQYF
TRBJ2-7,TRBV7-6,CASSSGDGRYEQYF
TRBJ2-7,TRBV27,CASSLGDAGYEQYF
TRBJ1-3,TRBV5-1,CASSMDSSGNTIYF
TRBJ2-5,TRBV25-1,CASSGYQETQYF
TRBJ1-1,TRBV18,CASSPRRRQGTEAFF
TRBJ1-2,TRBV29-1,CSVVERTGVTGYTF
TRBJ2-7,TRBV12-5,CASGLTLGTGEAYEQYF
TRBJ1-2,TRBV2,CASSVGGSGYTF
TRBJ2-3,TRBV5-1,CASSLEISGDTQYF
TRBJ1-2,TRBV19,CASSDRGRVIGGYTF
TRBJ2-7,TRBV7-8,CASSFLVLSSYEQYF
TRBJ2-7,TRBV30,CAWRAAWDRGGEQYF
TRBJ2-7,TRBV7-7,CASSTYGGDEQYF
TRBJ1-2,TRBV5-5,CASSRTGDGYTF
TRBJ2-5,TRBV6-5,CASSYSAAGQETQYF
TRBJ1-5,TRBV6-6,CASSYSRSGAQRPQHF
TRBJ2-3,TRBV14,CASSHLRGLGTDTQYF
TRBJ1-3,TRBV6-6,CASTLRGGNTIYF
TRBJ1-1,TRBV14,CASSQDWTGKAFF
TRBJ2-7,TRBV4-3,CASSQGTGTPTYEQYF
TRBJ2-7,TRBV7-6,CASSSSSQRGSYEQYF
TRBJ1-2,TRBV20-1,CSAGTDYGYTF
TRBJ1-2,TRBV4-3,CASSPSRNPRGGYGYTF
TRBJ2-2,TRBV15,CATSSRRGTGELFF
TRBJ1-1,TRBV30,CAWIFDSPNTEAFF
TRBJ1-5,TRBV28,CASSLSGGNQPQHF
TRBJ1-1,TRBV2,CASSEERVNTEAFF
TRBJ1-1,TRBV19,CASSPLDSGAFF
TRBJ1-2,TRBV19,CASSIGGRDYGYTF
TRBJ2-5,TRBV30,CAWSIGAQETQYF
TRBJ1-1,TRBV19,CASSSPTLRNTEAFF
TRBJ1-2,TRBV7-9,CASSEDILARFYGYTF
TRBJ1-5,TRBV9,CASSVEPGNQPQHF
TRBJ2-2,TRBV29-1,CSVEGSERELFF
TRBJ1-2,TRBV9,CASSQNTDNQKYDYTF
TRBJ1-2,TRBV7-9,CASSTYRGGASRNYGYTF
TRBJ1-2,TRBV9,CASSPRPEVSGYTF